These 27 T cell receptor beta chains share one sample of origin, sequenced in a study of monozygotic twins with cystic fibrosis. TCRdb keeps only in-frame clones here, not all; method: immunoSEQ multiplex PCR. The sample lists about 26,000 clones, 95% to 97% occurring once. Sequencing was done on a sample of blood. The receptors shown here come from a girl aged 2 to 9 with cystic fibrosis.

The chain is built from TRBV4-3 and TRBJ2-3; the D gene is possibly TRBD2 (6 bases). This CDR3 contains 15 residues. CDR1 and CDR2 (germline): LGHNA, YSLEER. V lost 0 bases and J 6 bases, leaving 13 bases between the germline ends. For the CDR3, the DNA is TGCGCCAGCAGCCAAGACGGTGCTAGCGTGGATACGCAGTATTTT. Translation gives CASSQDGASVDTQYF.

The chain has TRBV7-2 and TRBJ1-1, with D possibly being TRBD1 (6 bases). The CDR3 totals 15 residues. The V and J ends lost 3 bases and 4 bases respectively, with 15 bases between them. Germline V gene lookup returns CDR1 SGHTA and CDR2 FQGNSA. The CDR3, as DNA: TGTGCCAGCAGCTTTAGCACAGGGCAGAGCACTGAAGCTTTCTTT. Translation: CASSFSTGQSTEAFF.

V is TRBV5-1 and J is TRBJ1-1; 8 positions agree with TRBD1. CDR3 size: 16 residues. From germline, CDR1 is SGHRS and CDR2 YFSETQ. Trimming cost V 3 bases and J 5 bases; bases outside gene matches: 12. CDR3 DNA sequence: TGCGCCAGCAGCTCGACGCCTCAGGGGGCGCGAACTGAAGCTTTCTTT. It translates to CASSSTPQGARTEAFF.

This chain connects TRBV7-9 to TRBJ2-2; D gene uncertain. Germline values: CDR1 SEHNR, CDR2 FQNEAQ (reference sequence). The V end lost 4 bases, the J end lost 10 bases, and 7 bases lay between the germline ends. The CDR3 has 11 residues. This chain's CDR3 is CASSYLVELFF. CDR3 in DNA: TGTGCCAGCAGCTACCTGGTGGAGCTGTTTTTT.

The chain joins TRBV14 to TRBJ2-2, with 7 bases identical to TRBD2. CDR3 size: 17 residues. The junction had 10 bases not matched to a gene; V was cut back by 1 base and J by 5 bases. CDR1 and CDR2 from the germline V gene are SGHDN and FVKESK. The CDR3 is CASSQGRGRPWTGELFF. As DNA, the CDR3 is TGTGCCAGCAGCCAAGGGCGCGGGAGACCTTGGACCGGGGAGCTGTTTTTT.

The rearrangement links TRBV5-1 to TRBJ2-5; unclear D gene. V lost 0 bases and J lost 10, with 7 bases in between. The CDR3 is 11 residues long. CDR1 is SGHRS and CDR2 is YFSETQ in the germline V gene. The CDR3 region is CASSLDGDQYF. CDR3 DNA sequence: TGCGCCAGCAGCTTGGATGGAGACCAGTACTTC.

This clone was seen a single time. The chain uses TRBV19 and TRBJ1-1; tentative D call: TRBD1 (5 bases). CDR3 length equals 12 residues. V dropped 6 bases and J dropped 4 bases, with 9 bases sitting between them. CDR1 is LNHDA and CDR2 is SQIVND in the germline V gene (reference sequence). CDR3 in amino acids: CASSLGVTEAFF. The CDR3 DNA follows: TGTGCCAGTAGCCTGGGGGTCACTGAAGCTTTCTTT.

The V and J genes are TRBV6-5 and TRBJ2-2, with unresolved D. Germline V gives CDR1 MNHEY, CDR2 SVGAGI. The CDR3 is made up of 13 amino acids. The germline V and J ends were trimmed by 4 bases and 6 bases, with 9 bases remaining between them. The CDR3 reads CASSSVGPGELFF. DNA for the CDR3: TGTGCCAGCAGTTCGGTGGGTCCCGGGGAGCTGTTTTTT.

A word on this clone: One junction end disagrees with the germline gene, perhaps due to a read error. This chain joins TRBV5-4 and TRBJ2-5; 9 nucleotides match TRBD2. The CDR3 contains 14 residues. Germline V gene data show CDR1 as SGHNT and CDR2 as YYREEE (reference sequence). The CDR3 sequence: CASSLDASGTPPNF. Written as DNA, the CDR3 is TGTGCCAGCAGCTTGGACGCTAGCGGGACCCCTCCGAACTTC.

A single count supports this clone. V is TRBV20-1 and J is TRBJ1-2; D possibly corresponds to TRBD1 (5 bases). The CDR3 spans 11 residues. Trimming shortened V by 3 bases and J by 6 bases, and 8 bases separated the two germline ends. Germline-derived CDR1 and CDR2 are DFQATT and SNEGSKA (reference sequence). The CDR3 sequence is CSASLGDGYTF. The CDR3 DNA sequence: TGCAGTGCTAGTTTGGGGGATGGCTACACCTTC.

For the CDR3, the DNA is TGTGCCTGGAGGGGGTGGCAGAGTACCTACGAGCAGTACTTC. Protein product: CAWRGWQSTYEQYF. The chain uses TRBV30 and TRBJ2-7; D uncertain. Trimming removed 3 bases at V and 2 bases at J, with 14 bases between. The CDR3 is 14 amino acids. Germline CDR1 and CDR2: GTSNPN and SVGIG (reference sequence). Drawing the rest from reference TRBV30 and TRBJ2-7, the complete variable domain is SQTIHQWPATLVQPVGSPLSLECTVEGTSNPNLYWYRQAAGRGLQLLFYSVGIGQISSEVPQNLSASRPQDRQFILSSKKLLLSDSGFYLCAWRGWQSTYEQYFGPGTRLTVT.

This chain connects TRBV30 to TRBJ1-3; D unclear. The ends were cut back, 1 base at V and 8 bases at J, with 15 bases in the middle. The CDR3 contains 14 residues. Germline V gene data show CDR1 as GTSNPN and CDR2 as SVGIG (reference sequence). Here the CDR3 reads CAWSGGGSADTIYF. Here the CDR3 DNA reads TGTGCCTGGAGTGGCGGTGGCTCGGCGGACACCATATATTTT.

The CDR3 sequence is CASRYYASGQVWV. CDR3 nucleotide sequence: TGTGCCAGCAGGTACTACGCCTCGGGACAGGTCTGGGTC. V is TRBV27 and J is TRBJ2-7; 8 positions agree with TRBD1. CDR1 is MNHEY and CDR2 is SMNVEV in the germline V gene (reference sequence). The CDR3 spans 13 residues.

The rearrangement uses TRBV27 and TRBJ2-2; possibly TRBD2 for D (6 bases). This CDR3 comprises 16 residues. The ends were cut back, 4 bases at V and 8 bases at J, with 20 bases in the middle. Germline CDR1 reads MNHEY; CDR2 reads SMNVEV (reference sequence). This chain's CDR3 is CASSSSRDGSVGELFF. The CDR3 DNA follows: TGTGCCAGCAGTTCGAGCCGGGACGGGAGTGTTGGGGAGCTGTTTTTT.

V and J are TRBV4-2 and TRBJ1-1; D is ambiguous. The CDR3 consists of 16 residues. Deletions cut 0 bases from V and 1 base from J, with 12 bases between. Per germline, CDR1 LGHNA and CDR2 YNFKEQ. CDR3 region: CASSQDIPGRNTEAFF. CDR3 nucleotides: TGTGCCAGCAGCCAAGATATCCCAGGTAGGAACACTGAAGCTTTCTTT.

This clone was seen only once. The rearrangement uses TRBV11-1 and TRBJ2-7; 7 positions agree with TRBD1. CDR3 length: 16 residues. The germline V gene encodes CDR1 SGHAT and CDR2 FQDESV (reference sequence). J was trimmed by 0 bases and V by 4 bases; bases with no gene match: 9. CDR3 DNA sequence: TGTGCCAGCAGCTCCCACCGGGACAGCCTCTCCTACGAGCAGTACTTC. It is translated as CASSSHRDSLSYEQYF. Full variable domain (rest looked up from reference TRBV11-1 and TRBJ2-7): EAEVAQSPRYKITEKSQAVAFWCDPISGHATLYWYRQILGQGPELLVQFQDESVVDDSQLPKDRFSAERLKGVDSTLKIQPAELGDSAMYLCASSSHRDSLSYEQYFGPGTRLTVT.

V usage is TRBV5-1 and J usage is TRBJ2-2; 8 bases are a match to TRBD1. The CDR3 sequence is 14 residues long. The V gene's germline CDR1 is SGHRS and CDR2 YFSETQ. Unmatched junction bases numbered 2, after V lost 4 bases and J lost 3 bases. CDR3 residues: CASSPTGDTGELFF. CDR3 coding DNA: TGCGCCAGCAGCCCGACAGGGGACACCGGGGAGCTGTTTTTT.

The V gene is TRBV28, the J gene TRBJ1-3; no definite D call. V was trimmed by 5 bases and J by 0 bases, leaving 8 bases between them. CDR3 length: 14 amino acids. The germline CDR1 and CDR2 sequences are MDHEN and SYDVKM. The CDR3 DNA reads as TGTGCCAGCAGTCCGGATGCCTCTGGAAACACCATATATTTT. Translated, it gives CASSPDASGNTIYF.

The chain has TRBV4-1 and TRBJ1-4; 9 positions agree with TRBD1. Germline assignment: CDR1 MGHRA and CDR2 YSYEKL. V shed 4 bases, J shed 6 bases, and the junction held 9 bases outside the gene matches. The CDR3 has 16 residues. CDR3 loop: CASSRSFGTGYEKLFF. CDR3 nucleotide sequence: TGCGCCAGCAGCCGAAGTTTTGGGACAGGGTATGAAAAACTGTTTTTT.

This clone was detected only once. The chain joins TRBV5-1 to TRBJ2-5; D is possibly TRBD2 (6 bases). V was trimmed by 0 bases and J by 4 bases, leaving 10 bases between them. The CDR3 runs to 14 residues. Germline-derived CDR1 and CDR2 are SGHRS and YFSETQ. The CDR3 region has the DNA TGCGCCAGCAGCTTGGGAGGAGGGCGAGAGACCCAGTACTTC. This encodes CASSLGGGRETQYF. Based on the CDR3 plus reference TRBV5-1 and TRBJ2-5, the full variable domain is KAGVTQTPRYLIKTRGQQVTLSCSPISGHRSVSWYQQTPGQGLQFLFEYFSETQRNKGNFPGRFSGRQFSNSRSEMNVSTLELGDSALYLCASSLGGGRETQYFGPGTRLLVL.

The count of this clone is one. The chain has TRBV9 and TRBJ1-1; maybe TRBD1 (6 bases). Trimming stripped 3 bases from V and 1 base from J, with 13 bases between. CDR3 length: 15 residues. Germline lookup yields CDR1 SGDLS and CDR2 YYNGEE. CDR3 sequence reads: CASSAPGGRNTEAFF. The CDR3 region has the DNA TGTGCCAGCAGCGCACCTGGGGGCAGGAACACTGAAGCTTTCTTT.

The V gene is TRBV29-1, the J gene TRBJ1-1; a weak D match, TRBD1 (5 bases). The germline V and J ends were trimmed by 1 base and 10 bases, with 10 bases remaining between them. The CDR3 sequence is 11 residues long. In germline, CDR1 is SQVTM, CDR2 ANQGSEA. The CDR3 DNA sequence: TGCAGCGTTGAAGGGTGGGGCGCAGCTTTCTTT. Translation gives CSVEGWGAAFF.

The chain joins TRBV2 to TRBJ2-2; the D gene is possibly TRBD2 (5 bases). The V end was cut by 6 bases, the J end by 6 bases, with 11 bases between. Germline V gives CDR1 SNHLY, CDR2 FYNNEI. The CDR3 extends over 13 amino acids. For the CDR3, the DNA is TGTGCCAGCAGACCTACTAGACCCGGGGAGCTGTTTTTT. Protein product: CASRPTRPGELFF.

The chain combines TRBV28 with TRBJ2-3; D possibly corresponds to TRBD1 (5 bases). V gave up 2 bases and J gave up 5 bases, with 20 bases separating them. CDR1 is MDHEN and CDR2 is SYDVKM in the germline V gene. CDR3 length equals 17 residues. In DNA, the CDR3 is TGTGCCAGCAGTTTAAGCTTCGCGTCAGGGTCTGAAGATACGCAGTATTTT. Translation: CASSLSFASGSEDTQYF.

V and J are TRBV2 and TRBJ2-7; TRBD2 matches at 8 bases. This CDR3 contains 14 residues. CDR1 SNHLY and CDR2 FYNNEI come from the germline V gene. V gave up 5 bases and J gave up 11 bases; unmatched junction bases: 14. The CDR3 loop is CASSPITGISGEYF. As DNA, the CDR3 is TGTGCCAGCAGTCCAATAACAGGGATTAGCGGGGAGTACTTC.

Only one count was recorded for this clone. J is TRBJ1-5 and V is TRBV28; D is unresolved. This CDR3 has 12 amino acids. CDR1 MDHEN and CDR2 SYDVKM come from the germline V gene. Trimming pared 7 bases from V and 0 bases from J, leaving 4 bases between. CDR3 amino acids: CASTNSNQPQHF. The CDR3 DNA is TGTGCCAGCACAAATAGCAATCAGCCCCAGCATTTT.

V and J are TRBV2 and TRBJ2-4; D might be TRBD2 (5 bases). CDR1 is SNHLY, CDR2 FYNNEI, per germline. This CDR3 has 12 residues. The V gene lost 1 base and the J gene lost 8 bases, with 6 bases spanning the gap. DNA for the CDR3: TGTGCCAGCAGTGAAGAGGAGGACATTCAGTACTTC. It is translated as CASSEEEDIQYF.